This TCR beta chain is drawn from a study of T-cell memory formation after mild COVID-19. Looking at the study overall: TCR clusters were mostly confined to one donor each.

The study's findings and limits: Confirmation of SARS-CoV-2 specificity was lacking for second-wave clones peaking day 37. Researchers found some responding clones in pre-infection memory, a sign that cross-reactive memory joined.

After 5'RACE with constant-segment primers, TCR alpha and TCR beta cDNA libraries carrying sample barcodes and UMIs were obtained. From the 5' RACE reads, TCRdb called clonotypes with MiXCR, one entry per CDR3 protein. The sample consists of 350,000 to 450,000 distinct CDR3 sequences, 20% of them appearing once. Germline V gene lookup returns CDR1 MNHEY and CDR2 SVGAGI. The CDR3 is 12 residues long. V dropped 5 bases and J dropped 13 bases, with 17 bases sitting between them. Of note for this clonotype: The antigen is not known.

The V gene is TRBV6-5, the J gene TRBJ1-2; D is possibly TRBD1 (5 bases). The TCR originated in an adult woman who had mild COVID-19 (a few samples of this study predate the infection). Cell type and time point are not known. What was sequenced was PBMCs or a T cell subset sorted from them (not recorded which). The CDR3 DNA follows: TGTGCCAGCAGTACGGCGGAGGGGATGGGCACCTTC. It translates to CASSTAEGMGTF.